This paragraph reports one T cell receptor beta chain. Its antigen is unknown. TCR alpha and TCR beta cDNA libraries carrying sample barcodes and UMIs came from 5'RACE with constant-segment primers. From the 5' RACE reads, TCRdb called clonotypes with MiXCR, one entry per CDR3 protein. The data contain some 450,000 distinct CDR3 sequences, about 20% of them seen just once; the ten biggest clones take up about 22%. The germline gives CDR1 DFQATT, CDR2 SNEGSKA (reference sequence). Deletions cut 6 bases from V and 0 bases from J, with 15 bases between. The CDR3 loop spans 14 amino acids. The record originates from a study of T-cell memory formation after mild COVID-19. Findings and caveats of the study: SARS-CoV-2 specificity was not confirmed for second-wave clones peaking on day 37.

Sequencing used PBMCs or a T cell subset sorted from them (not recorded which). The rearrangement links TRBV20-1 to TRBJ2-7; D not resolved. This clonotype originated in a man aged 18 to 29 who had mild COVID-19 (a few samples of this study predate the infection). Cell type and time point are not known. The CDR3 here is CSARSGQSSYEQYF. In DNA form, the CDR3 reads TGCAGTGCCAGGTCTGGTCAGTCCTCCTACGAGCAGTACTTC.